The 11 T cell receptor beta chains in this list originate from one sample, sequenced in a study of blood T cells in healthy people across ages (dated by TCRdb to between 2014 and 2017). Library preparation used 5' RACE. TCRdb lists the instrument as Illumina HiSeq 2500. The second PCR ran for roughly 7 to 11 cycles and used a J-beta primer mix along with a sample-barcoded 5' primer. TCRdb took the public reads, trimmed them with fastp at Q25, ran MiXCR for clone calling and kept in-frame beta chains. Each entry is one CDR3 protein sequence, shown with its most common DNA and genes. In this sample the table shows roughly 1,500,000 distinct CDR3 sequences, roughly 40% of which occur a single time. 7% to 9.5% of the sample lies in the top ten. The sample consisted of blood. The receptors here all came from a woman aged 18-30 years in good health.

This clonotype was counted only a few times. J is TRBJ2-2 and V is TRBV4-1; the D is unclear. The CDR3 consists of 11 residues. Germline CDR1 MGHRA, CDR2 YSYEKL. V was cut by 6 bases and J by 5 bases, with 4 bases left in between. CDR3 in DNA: TGCGCCAGCAGACGTACCGGGGAGCTGTTTTTT. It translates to CASRRTGELFF.

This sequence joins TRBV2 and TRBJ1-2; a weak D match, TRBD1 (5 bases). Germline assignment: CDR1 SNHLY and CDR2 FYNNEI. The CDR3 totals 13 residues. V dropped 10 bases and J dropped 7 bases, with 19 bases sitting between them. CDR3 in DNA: TGTGCCAACCGACTTGACAGTCTGCTTGGCTACACCTTC. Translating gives CANRLDSLLGYTF.

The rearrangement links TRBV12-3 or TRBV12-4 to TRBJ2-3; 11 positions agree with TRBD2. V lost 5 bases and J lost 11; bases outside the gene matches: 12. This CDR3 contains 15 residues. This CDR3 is CASSNDEPTSGEQYF. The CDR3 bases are TGTGCCAGCAGTAACGACGAGCCGACTAGCGGGGAGCAGTATTTT.

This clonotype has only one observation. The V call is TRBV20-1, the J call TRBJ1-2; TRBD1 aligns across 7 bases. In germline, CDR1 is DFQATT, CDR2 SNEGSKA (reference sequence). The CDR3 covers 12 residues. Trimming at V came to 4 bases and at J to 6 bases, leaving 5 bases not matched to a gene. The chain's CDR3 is CSAMTGPNGYTF. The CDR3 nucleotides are TGCAGTGCTATGACAGGGCCGAATGGCTACACCTTC.

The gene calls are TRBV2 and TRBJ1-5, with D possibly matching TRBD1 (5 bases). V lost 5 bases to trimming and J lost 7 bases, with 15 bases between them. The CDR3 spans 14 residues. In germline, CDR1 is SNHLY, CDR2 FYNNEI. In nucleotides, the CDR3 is TGTGCCAGCAGTCCCTCGGGGGTAAGACAGCCCCAGCATTTT. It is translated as CASSPSGVRQPQHF. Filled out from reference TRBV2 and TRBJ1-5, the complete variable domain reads EPEVTQTPSHQVTQMGQEVILRCVPISNHLYFYWYRQILGQKVEFLVSFYNNEISEKSEIFDDQFSVERPDGSNFTLKIRSTKLEDSAMYFCASSPSGVRQPQHFGDGTRLSIL.

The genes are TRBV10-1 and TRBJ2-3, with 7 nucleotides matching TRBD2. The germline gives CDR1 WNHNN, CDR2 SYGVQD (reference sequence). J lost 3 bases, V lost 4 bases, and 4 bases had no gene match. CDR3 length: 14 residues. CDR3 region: CASSAAGVTDTQYF. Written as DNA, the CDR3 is TGCGCCAGCAGTGCGGCGGGAGTGACAGATACGCAGTATTTT.

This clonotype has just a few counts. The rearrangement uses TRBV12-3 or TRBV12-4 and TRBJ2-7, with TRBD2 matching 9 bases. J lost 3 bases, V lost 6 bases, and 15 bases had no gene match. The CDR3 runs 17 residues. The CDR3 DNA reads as TGTGCCAGCAGCACTGGGACCAGCGGGAGGAAAGGCTACGAGCAGTACTTC. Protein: CASSTGTSGRKGYEQYF.

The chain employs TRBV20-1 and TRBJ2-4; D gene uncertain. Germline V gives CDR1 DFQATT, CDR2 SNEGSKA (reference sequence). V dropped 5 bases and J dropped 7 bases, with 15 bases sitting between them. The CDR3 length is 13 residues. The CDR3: CSAATPLGNIQYF. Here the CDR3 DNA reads TGCAGTGCTGCTACTCCCCTCGGGAACATTCAGTACTTC.

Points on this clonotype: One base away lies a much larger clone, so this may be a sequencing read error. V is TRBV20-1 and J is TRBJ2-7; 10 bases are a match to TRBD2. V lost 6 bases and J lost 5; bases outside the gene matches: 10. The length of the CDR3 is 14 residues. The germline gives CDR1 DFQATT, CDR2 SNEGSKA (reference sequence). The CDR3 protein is CSAGLAGVEDEQYF. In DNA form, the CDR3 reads TGCAGTGCGGGGCTAGCGGGAGTAGAGGACGAGCAGTACTTC.

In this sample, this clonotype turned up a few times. Here the CDR3 reads CASSVSGTGVYEQYF. The DNA for the CDR3 is TGTGCCAGCAGCGTCTCCGGGACAGGGGTCTACGAGCAGTACTTC. The rearrangement uses TRBV6-2 or TRBV6-3 and TRBJ2-7, with TRBD1 identical over 10 bases. Germline CDR1 MNHEY, CDR2 SVGEGT. V shed 6 bases and J 3 bases; nucleotides not matched to a gene: 8. This CDR3 comprises 15 residues.

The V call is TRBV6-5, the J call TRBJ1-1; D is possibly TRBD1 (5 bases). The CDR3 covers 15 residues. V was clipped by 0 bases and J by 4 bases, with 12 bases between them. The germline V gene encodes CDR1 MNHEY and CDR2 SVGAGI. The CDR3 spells CASSYSGAVSTEAFF. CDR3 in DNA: TGTGCCAGCAGTTACTCCGGGGCAGTTAGCACTGAAGCTTTCTTT.